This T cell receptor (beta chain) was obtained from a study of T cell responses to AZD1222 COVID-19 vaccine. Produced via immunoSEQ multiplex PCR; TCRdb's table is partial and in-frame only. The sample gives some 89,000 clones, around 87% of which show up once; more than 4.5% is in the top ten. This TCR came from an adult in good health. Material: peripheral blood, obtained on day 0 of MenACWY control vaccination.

The CDR3 DNA reads TGTGCCAGCAGCCGACACCAGGGGAATGAAAAACTGTTTTTT. It encodes CASSRHQGNEKLFF. The rearrangement uses TRBV11-2 and TRBJ1-4; perhaps TRBD1 as D (6 bases). V shed 5 bases and J shed 5 bases, with 12 bases lying between them. This CDR3 is built from 14 residues. The germline V gene encodes CDR1 SGHAT and CDR2 FQNNGV.